This passage covers 10 T cell receptor beta chains from one sample sequenced in a study of blood T cell repertoires in COVID-19. Using immunoSEQ multiplex PCR, the repertoire was profiled, and TCRdb retains in-frame clones only, with some absent. The table shows about 150,000 clones, with approximately 85% occurring only once. The specimen was peripheral blood. These receptor sequences come from an older woman with COVID-19, enrolled during active disease.

This chain connects TRBV7-9 to TRBJ2-3, with 9 positions matching TRBD1. Per the germline V gene, CDR1 is SEHNR and CDR2 is FQNEAQ (reference sequence). There are 15 residues in the CDR3. J lost 2 bases, V lost 5 bases, and 5 bases had no gene match. DNA for the CDR3: TGTGCCAGCAGCCTGGTACAGGGGGCCACAGATACGCAGTATTTT. Its translation: CASSLVQGATDTQYF.

On this clone itself: Additional DNA sequences in this sample encode the identical CDR3. The chain is built from TRBV19 and TRBJ2-5, with D possibly matching TRBD2 (5 bases). Per germline, CDR1 LNHDA and CDR2 SQIVND (reference sequence). The CDR3 runs to 14 residues. The ends were cut back, 1 base at V and 2 bases at J, with 8 bases in the middle. The CDR3 here is CASSIGTPQETQYF. In nucleotides, the CDR3 is TGTGCCAGTAGTATAGGGACTCCTCAAGAGACCCAGTACTTC.

V usage is TRBV18 and J usage is TRBJ1-6, with TRBD1 as a possible D gene (6 bases). Deletions cut 3 bases from V and 10 bases from J, with 25 bases between. The germline V gene has CDR1 KGHSH and CDR2 LQKENI. This CDR3 spans 18 amino acids. CDR3 DNA: TGTGCCAGCTCACCTCTTGCGGCGAAGGGGGTTCTCGAGTCACCCCTCCACTTT. Translating gives CASSPLAAKGVLESPLHF.

This chain connects TRBV11-3 to TRBJ2-3, with 14 bases matching TRBD2. Per the germline V gene, CDR1 is SGHNT and CDR2 is YENEEA. The trim removed 5 bases at V and 6 bases at J, leaving 7 bases unmatched. This CDR3 contains 16 residues. CDR3 sequence (DNA): TGTGCCAGCAGCGAATCTCGGACTAGCGGGGGGGATACGCAGTATTTT. Protein product: CASSESRTSGGDTQYF.

This chain links TRBV30 with TRBJ1-5, with 9 positions matching TRBD1. Germline assignment: CDR1 GTSNPN and CDR2 SVGIG (reference sequence). V trimming: 3 bases; J trimming: 2 bases; junction bases outside the gene matches: 2. This CDR3 is built from 14 residues. CDR3 sequence reads: CAWRTGGGNQPQHF. CDR3 DNA sequence: TGTGCCTGGAGAACAGGGGGCGGCAATCAGCCCCAGCATTTT.

The rearrangement links TRBV9 to TRBJ2-2, with D possibly TRBD2 on 6 matching bases. The germline V gene encodes CDR1 SGDLS and CDR2 YYNGEE. V was trimmed by 4 bases and J by 4 bases, leaving 17 bases between them. This CDR3 has 16 residues. The CDR3 nucleotides are TGTGCCAGCAGCCCATTAGCGGTTGGGGGCACCGGGGAGCTGTTTTTT. The encoded protein is CASSPLAVGGTGELFF.

This chain joins TRBV9 and TRBJ2-6; TRBD1 is a possible D gene (5 bases). The V and J ends lost 0 bases and 1 base respectively, with 5 bases between them. The CDR3 is made up of 15 amino acids. Germline CDR1 SGDLS, CDR2 YYNGEE. The CDR3 region has the DNA TGTGCCAGCAGCGTAGCAGGGTCTGGGGCCAACGTCCTGACTTTC. It codes for CASSVAGSGANVLTF.

The chain uses TRBV2 and TRBJ2-5; 10 bases map to TRBD2. The CDR3 extends over 15 amino acids. The V gene end was trimmed by 2 bases and the J gene end by 1 base; junction bases not matched to a gene: 1. Germline V gene data show CDR1 as SNHLY and CDR2 as FYNNEI. This chain's CDR3 is CASSELAGVQETQYF. CDR3 nucleotides: TGTGCCAGCAGTGAACTAGCGGGGGTCCAAGAGACCCAGTACTTC. The variable domain in full, with the rest retrieved from reference TRBV2 and TRBJ2-5, is EPEVTQTPSHQVTQMGQEVILRCVPISNHLYFYWYRQILGQKVEFLVSFYNNEISEKSEIFDDQFSVERPDGSNFTLKIRSTKLEDSAMYFCASSELAGVQETQYFGPGTRLLVL.

The chain links TRBV12-3 or TRBV12-4 to TRBJ1-2; D is uncertain. Trimming took off 6 bases at V and 8 bases at J, with 16 bases between the two ends. The CDR3 has 13 residues. CDR3 amino acids: CASSLLLARGYTF. The CDR3, as DNA: TGTGCCAGCAGCCTTCTGTTGGCCCGCGGCTACACCTTC.

This clone occurred a few times. The genes are TRBV18 and TRBJ2-7; TRBD1 aligns across 8 bases. V dropped 4 bases and J dropped 2; count of bases not matched to a gene: 10. Germline lookup yields CDR1 KGHSH and CDR2 LQKENI. The CDR3 consists of 16 residues. The CDR3 DNA follows: TGTGCCAGCTCACTGGCCTTCGACAGGGGTCCCTACGAGCAGTACTTC. Protein: CASSLAFDRGPYEQYF. The full variable domain, its missing parts supplied by reference TRBV18 and TRBJ2-7, is NAGVMQNPRHLVRRRGQEARLRCSPMKGHSHVYWYRQLPEEGLKFMVYLQKENIIDESGMPKERFSAEFPKEGPSILRIQQVVRGDSAAYFCASSLAFDRGPYEQYFGPGTRLTVT.